This T cell receptor beta chain was found in a study of T cells in localized non-small cell lung cancer. Study observations and caveats: Compared with tumor, uninvolved adjacent lung displayed greater T cell clonality, ranking highest overall. In the blood, greater T cell density corresponded to longer overall survival. Heterogeneity remains possible, as sequencing covered one tumor region only.

Notes on this clone: Its target is not known.

Profiled with immunoSEQ multiplex PCR; TCRdb holds only in-frame clones, not every one. This sample has over 45,000 clones; 70% to 90% occur once, and the top ten carry approximately 22%. Per germline, CDR1 SNHLY and CDR2 FYNNEI. The CDR3 totals 14 residues. Trimming shortened V by 0 bases and J by 1 base, and 5 bases separated the two germline ends. The TCR comes from a man between 40 and 70 years old with stage I squamous cell lung carcinoma. This material consisted of peripheral blood, taken before any cancer treatment. J is TRBJ2-3 and V is TRBV2; D remains unclear. The CDR3 here is CASSEATGTDTQYF. The CDR3 coding sequence is TGTGCCAGCAGTGAAGCGACGGGCACAGATACGCAGTATTTT.